A selection of T cell receptor beta chains follows, all from one sample in a study of vaccination and CD4 T cells after COVID-19. These receptors lack a known antigen. TCRdb redid the calling of the PCR reads with MiXCR, one entry per CDR3 protein. The repertoire holds 10,000 to 12,000 distinct CDR3 sequences, under 70% seen once, with 34% in the top ten. Sequenced sample: CD4+ T cells from blood, cultured in vitro. These receptors were obtained from a human donor who had recovered from COVID-19. Each CDR3 is given with its conserved first and last residue. Fields, in order: J gene, V gene, D gene, clone size, CDR3 DNA, CDR3 protein. A D gene is named only where the DNA matches it firmly. Not all rows give a size; the values are once, few, many and, for expanded clones, a class.

j_gene: TRBJ2-3
v_gene: TRBV6-5
d_gene: TRBD1
abundance: -
CDR3nt: TGTGCCAGCAGTTCCCACAGGGGTTCGAGGGATACGCAGTATTTT
CDR3aa: CASSSHRGSRDTQYF

j_gene: TRBJ2-7
v_gene: TRBV28
d_gene: -
abundance: -
CDR3nt: TGTGCCAGCAGTTTACAACGGGCCTCCTACGAGCAGTACTTC
CDR3aa: CASSLQRASYEQYF

j_gene: TRBJ2-5
v_gene: TRBV10-2
d_gene: -
abundance: -
CDR3nt: TGCGCCAGCAGTGAGTCGTTCCAAGGGGGGACCCAGTACTTC
CDR3aa: CASSESFQGGTQYF

j_gene: TRBJ1-1
v_gene: TRBV19
d_gene: TRBD1
abundance: -
CDR3nt: TGTGCCAGTAGTCCCCGGGGGGGGACAGCATCCTCTGAAGCTTTCTTT
CDR3aa: CASSPRGGTASSEAFF

j_gene: TRBJ2-3
v_gene: TRBV28
d_gene: -
abundance: -
CDR3nt: TGTGCCAGCTACAACGCGGGACCTTCTGCAGATACGCAGTATTTT
CDR3aa: CASYNAGPSADTQYF

j_gene: TRBJ2-3
v_gene: TRBV7-2
d_gene: TRBD2
abundance: -
CDR3nt: TGTGCCAGCAGCTTCCGGACTAGCGGGGGCGATACGCAGTATTTT
CDR3aa: CASSFRTSGGDTQYF

j_gene: TRBJ1-1
v_gene: TRBV10-3
d_gene: -
abundance: -
CDR3nt: TGTGCCATCAGTGGGGTAGGGGGGGACACTGAAGCTTTCTTT
CDR3aa: CAISGVGGDTEAFF

j_gene: TRBJ2-3
v_gene: TRBV10-1
d_gene: TRBD1
abundance: -
CDR3nt: TGCGCCAGCAGTGAGTCGTCCAGGGGGTTGACAGATACGCAGTATTTT
CDR3aa: CASSESSRGLTDTQYF

j_gene: TRBJ1-6
v_gene: TRBV20-1
d_gene: -
abundance: -
CDR3nt: TGCAGTGCTTCCACTGAGGGACTAGGGAATTCACCCCTCCACTTT
CDR3aa: CSASTEGLGNSPLHF

j_gene: TRBJ1-1
v_gene: TRBV20-1
d_gene: -
abundance: -
CDR3nt: TGCAGTGCTAGGGAATCTGTAAACACTGAAGCTTTCTTT
CDR3aa: CSARESVNTEAFF

j_gene: TRBJ2-3
v_gene: TRBV19
d_gene: -
abundance: few
CDR3nt: TGTGCCACCCGTGGGCAGGGGGGTGTCGGTACGCAGTATTTT
CDR3aa: CATRGQGGVGTQYF

j_gene: TRBJ2-5
v_gene: TRBV12-3/TRBV12-4
d_gene: TRBD2
abundance: -
CDR3nt: TGTGCCAGCAGTCCGGGACTAGCGGGGGGCCAAGAGACCCAGTACTTC
CDR3aa: CASSPGLAGGQETQYF

j_gene: TRBJ2-7
v_gene: TRBV5-4
d_gene: -
abundance: -
CDR3nt: TGTGCCAGCAGCTCCCCGAAAGGGACCGCCCACGAGCAGTACTTC
CDR3aa: CASSSPKGTAHEQYF

j_gene: TRBJ2-7
v_gene: TRBV28
d_gene: TRBD1
abundance: -
CDR3nt: TGTGCCAGCAGTCTAGACGGGACAGCCTACGAGCAGTACTTC
CDR3aa: CASSLDGTAYEQYF

j_gene: TRBJ1-2
v_gene: TRBV15
d_gene: -
abundance: few
CDR3nt: TGTGCCACCAGCATTCACCAGGGATTCGGCTACACCTTC
CDR3aa: CATSIHQGFGYTF

j_gene: TRBJ1-1
v_gene: TRBV2
d_gene: -
abundance: -
CDR3nt: TGTGCCAGCAGTGAATGGGGGGCCAACACTGAAGCTTTCTTT
CDR3aa: CASSEWGANTEAFF

j_gene: TRBJ2-5
v_gene: TRBV20-1
d_gene: TRBD1
abundance: few
CDR3nt: TGCAGTGCTGGAGCTTGGGACAGGGGGAAGGAGACCCAGTACTTC
CDR3aa: CSAGAWDRGKETQYF

j_gene: TRBJ1-1
v_gene: TRBV10-3
d_gene: -
abundance: -
CDR3nt: TGTGCCATCAGTGAGATGGGGAATAATGAAGCTTTCTTT
CDR3aa: CAISEMGNNEAFF

j_gene: TRBJ1-5
v_gene: TRBV19
d_gene: -
abundance: few
CDR3nt: TGTGCCTCGTCGCGCAGGCGGATGGAGCCCCAGCATTTT
CDR3aa: CASSRRRMEPQHF

j_gene: TRBJ2-6
v_gene: TRBV25-1
d_gene: TRBD1
abundance: -
CDR3nt: TGTGCCAGCAGAGAGACAGGGTCTGGGGCCAACGTCCTGACTTTC
CDR3aa: CASRETGSGANVLTF

j_gene: TRBJ1-1
v_gene: TRBV19
d_gene: TRBD1
abundance: -
CDR3nt: TGTGCCAGTACCACCGACAGGGGGCGGACTGAAGCTTTCTTT
CDR3aa: CASTTDRGRTEAFF

j_gene: TRBJ1-2
v_gene: TRBV6-1
d_gene: -
abundance: -
CDR3nt: TGTGCCAGCAGGGACCGGGAGGGGAGGGCTCTCTATGGCTACACCTTC
CDR3aa: CASRDREGRALYGYTF

j_gene: TRBJ1-2
v_gene: TRBV11-3
d_gene: -
abundance: -
CDR3nt: TGTGCCAGCAGCCTAGGGGGGGGAGGAATCTATGGCTACACCTTC
CDR3aa: CASSLGGGGIYGYTF

j_gene: TRBJ1-3
v_gene: TRBV6-5
d_gene: -
abundance: -
CDR3nt: TGTGCCAGCAGTTACTCCCGGGGTCTGGGAAACACCATATATTTT
CDR3aa: CASSYSRGLGNTIYF

j_gene: TRBJ2-2
v_gene: TRBV6-1
d_gene: -
abundance: -
CDR3nt: TGTGCCAGCAGACCTCTCCCCCTCGCGAACACCGGGGAGCTGTTTTTT
CDR3aa: CASRPLPLANTGELFF

j_gene: TRBJ1-6
v_gene: TRBV30
d_gene: -
abundance: -
CDR3nt: TGTGCCTGGGACCTGGGCCCGCGGGATTCACCCCTCCACTTT
CDR3aa: CAWDLGPRDSPLHF

j_gene: TRBJ2-3
v_gene: TRBV20-1
d_gene: TRBD2
abundance: -
CDR3nt: TGCAGTGCTTCCTCACTAGCGGGGGGCACAGATACGCAGTATTTT
CDR3aa: CSASSLAGGTDTQYF

j_gene: TRBJ1-5
v_gene: TRBV6-2/TRBV6-3
d_gene: -
abundance: -
CDR3nt: TGTGCCAGCAGTTACTCCAGGGAGGGCCCCCAGCATTTT
CDR3aa: CASSYSREGPQHF

j_gene: TRBJ2-3
v_gene: TRBV6-4
d_gene: TRBD2
abundance: -
CDR3nt: TGTGCCAGCAGTGTAGCGGGAGGCACAGATACGCAGTATTTT
CDR3aa: CASSVAGGTDTQYF

j_gene: TRBJ2-5
v_gene: TRBV19
d_gene: TRBD1
abundance: -
CDR3nt: TGTGCCAGTAGTAGCCCGGGACAGGGGGGAGAAGAGACCCAGTACTTC
CDR3aa: CASSSPGQGGEETQYF

j_gene: TRBJ1-5
v_gene: TRBV7-8
d_gene: -
abundance: -
CDR3nt: TGTGCCAGCGGTAGGGATCAGCAGCCCCAGCATTTT
CDR3aa: CASGRDQQPQHF

j_gene: TRBJ1-3
v_gene: TRBV7-2
d_gene: TRBD1
abundance: -
CDR3nt: TGTGCCAGCAGCCGACAGGGGGCTGGTGGAAACACCATATATTTT
CDR3aa: CASSRQGAGGNTIYF

j_gene: TRBJ1-2
v_gene: TRBV2
d_gene: -
abundance: -
CDR3nt: TGTGCCAGCAGTGACATTCAATTAAACTATGGCTACACCTTC
CDR3aa: CASSDIQLNYGYTF

j_gene: TRBJ1-6
v_gene: TRBV30
d_gene: -
abundance: few
CDR3nt: TGTGCCTGGAGTCTAGGCTGGGGGAATTCACCCCTCCACTTT
CDR3aa: CAWSLGWGNSPLHF

j_gene: TRBJ2-7
v_gene: TRBV6-2/TRBV6-3
d_gene: TRBD1
abundance: -
CDR3nt: TGTGCCAGCAGTTACGCGCAGGGGGCCTACGAGCAGTACTTC
CDR3aa: CASSYAQGAYEQYF

j_gene: TRBJ2-5
v_gene: TRBV20-1
d_gene: TRBD1
abundance: -
CDR3nt: TGCAGTGCTTCAGGGGGCCGAGAGACCCAGTACTTC
CDR3aa: CSASGGRETQYF

j_gene: TRBJ2-3
v_gene: TRBV18
d_gene: -
abundance: -
CDR3nt: TGTGCCAGCTCACCACGGGGCAGGGTGGGCACAGATACGCAGTATTTT
CDR3aa: CASSPRGRVGTDTQYF

j_gene: TRBJ1-6
v_gene: TRBV12-3/TRBV12-4
d_gene: -
abundance: -
CDR3nt: TGTGCCAGCAGTTTTTATATGGGTTCACCCCTCCACTTT
CDR3aa: CASSFYMGSPLHF

j_gene: TRBJ1-2
v_gene: TRBV7-2
d_gene: -
abundance: -
CDR3nt: TGTGCCAGCAGCTCCCCGGGAGGCTATGGCTACACCTTC
CDR3aa: CASSSPGGYGYTF

j_gene: TRBJ1-2
v_gene: TRBV12-3/TRBV12-4
d_gene: -
abundance: -
CDR3nt: TGTGCCAGCAGTTCCCGGACAGCTAACTATGGCTACACCTTC
CDR3aa: CASSSRTANYGYTF

j_gene: TRBJ1-6
v_gene: TRBV28
d_gene: -
abundance: few
CDR3nt: TGTGCCACCGGGTGGCAGCATAATTCACCCCTCCACTTT
CDR3aa: CATGWQHNSPLHF

j_gene: TRBJ2-5
v_gene: TRBV30
d_gene: TRBD2
abundance: -
CDR3nt: TGTGCCTGGAATCTAGCGGGAGGGGATGAGACCCAGTACTTC
CDR3aa: CAWNLAGGDETQYF

j_gene: TRBJ1-1
v_gene: TRBV20-1
d_gene: -
abundance: -
CDR3nt: TGCAGTGCTAGGCCCCCTGGGACGACTGAAGCTTTCTTT
CDR3aa: CSARPPGTTEAFF